The 6 T cell receptor beta chains below were found in one sample sequenced in a study of long-term antiretroviral therapy in people with HIV. With survey level as its setting, the immunoSEQ assay was v3.0. Using immunoSEQ multiplex PCR, the repertoire was profiled, and TCRdb retains in-frame clones only, with some absent. This sample has around 15,000 clones, with around 89% found just once. The specimen comprised unsorted PBMCs, sampled 0.7 years before starting antiretroviral therapy. All receptors derive from a man over 45 with HIV.

This sequence joins TRBV6-6 and TRBJ2-3, with D possibly being TRBD2 (6 bases). The germline gives CDR1 MNHNY, CDR2 SVGAGI (reference sequence). Trimming cost V 1 base and J 1 base, with 6 bases left between them. The CDR3 extends over 14 amino acids. As DNA, the CDR3 is TGTGCCAGCAGTTACTTAGCGGGCACAGATACGCAGTATTTT. Its protein is CASSYLAGTDTQYF.

The chain is built from TRBV28 and TRBJ2-7; 11 nucleotides align to TRBD2. Germline CDR1 is MDHEN and CDR2 is SYDVKM. The ends lost 9 bases at V and 0 bases at J; junction bases unmatched: 10. The CDR3 consists of 16 residues. The CDR3 here is CASLTSGASSSYEQYF. The CDR3 DNA reads TGTGCCAGTTTGACTAGCGGGGCCTCAAGCTCCTACGAGCAGTACTTC.

V is TRBV30 and J is TRBJ1-1; D not certain. This CDR3 has 16 amino acids. The germline gives CDR1 GTSNPN, CDR2 SVGIG (reference sequence). The germline V and J ends were trimmed by 2 bases and 2 bases, with 18 bases remaining between them. In nucleotides, the CDR3 is TGTGCCTGGAGTCCCGGGTCGACTAATGGAAACACTGAAGCTTTCTTT. Amino acids: CAWSPGSTNGNTEAFF.

This chain links TRBV7-9 with TRBJ1-6; weak D call: TRBD1 (5 bases). Trimming removed 1 base at V and 5 bases at J, with 15 bases between. The germline V gene has CDR1 SEHNR and CDR2 FQNEAQ (reference sequence). The CDR3 extends over 17 amino acids. The CDR3 DNA is TGTGCCAGCAGCTTAGTCGGGCAGGGCATCCATAATTCACCCCTCCACTTT. This encodes CASSLVGQGIHNSPLHF.

The chain's CDR3 is CSVEARTGGDNEQFF. DNA of the CDR3: TGCAGCGTTGAAGCCAGGACAGGGGGCGACAATGAGCAGTTCTTC. The chain employs TRBV29-1 and TRBJ2-1, with TRBD1 identical over 11 bases. Losses at the gene ends were 1 base for V and 5 bases for J; bases not matched to a gene: 4. Germline V gene lookup returns CDR1 SQVTM and CDR2 ANQGSEA. The CDR3 loop spans 15 amino acids.

The V and J genes are TRBV5-4 and TRBJ2-3; 9 bases fit TRBD1. This CDR3 comprises 15 residues. Germline values: CDR1 SGHNT, CDR2 YYREEE (reference sequence). V lost 4 bases, J lost 4 bases, and 7 bases stayed unmatched. CDR3 DNA sequence: TGTGCCAGCAGCGCGAGACAGGGGGTGGCAGATACGCAGTATTTT. Protein sequence: CASSARQGVADTQYF.